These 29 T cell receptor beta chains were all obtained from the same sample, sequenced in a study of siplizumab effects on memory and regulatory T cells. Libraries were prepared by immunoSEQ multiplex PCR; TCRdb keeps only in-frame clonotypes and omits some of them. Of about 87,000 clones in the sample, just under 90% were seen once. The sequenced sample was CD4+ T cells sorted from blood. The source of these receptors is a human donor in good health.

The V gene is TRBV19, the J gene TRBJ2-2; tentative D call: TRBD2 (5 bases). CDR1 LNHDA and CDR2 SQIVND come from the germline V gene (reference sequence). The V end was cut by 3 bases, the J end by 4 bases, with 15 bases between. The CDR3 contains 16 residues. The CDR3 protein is CASSIPTIGGTGELFF. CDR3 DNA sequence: TGTGCCAGTAGTATCCCGACTATTGGAGGCACCGGGGAGCTGTTTTTT. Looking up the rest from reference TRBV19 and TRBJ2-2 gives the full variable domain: DGGITQSPKYLFRKEGQNVTLSCEQNLNHDAMYWYRQDPGQGLRLIYYSQIVNDFQKGDIAEGYSVSREKKESFPLTVTSAQKNPTAFYLCASSIPTIGGTGELFFGEGSRLTVL.

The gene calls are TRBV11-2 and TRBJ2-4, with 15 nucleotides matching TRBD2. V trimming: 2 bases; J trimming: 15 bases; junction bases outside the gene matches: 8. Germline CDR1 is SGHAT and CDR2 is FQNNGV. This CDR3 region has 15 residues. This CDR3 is CASSLSGTSGRLPYF. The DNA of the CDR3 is TGTGCCAGCAGCTTAAGCGGGACTAGCGGGAGGTTGCCGTACTTC.

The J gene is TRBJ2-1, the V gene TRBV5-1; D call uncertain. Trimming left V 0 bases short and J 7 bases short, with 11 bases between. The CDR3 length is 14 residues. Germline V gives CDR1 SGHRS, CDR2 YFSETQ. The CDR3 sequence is CASSLGGLANEQFF. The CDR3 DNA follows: TGCGCCAGCAGCTTGGGGGGTCTCGCGAATGAGCAGTTCTTC.

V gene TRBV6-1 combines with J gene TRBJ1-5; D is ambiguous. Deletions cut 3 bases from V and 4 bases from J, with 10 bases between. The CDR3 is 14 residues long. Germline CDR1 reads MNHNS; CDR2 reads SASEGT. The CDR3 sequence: CASSESPYNQPQHF. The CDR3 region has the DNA TGTGCCAGCAGTGAGTCTCCGTATAATCAGCCCCAGCATTTT.

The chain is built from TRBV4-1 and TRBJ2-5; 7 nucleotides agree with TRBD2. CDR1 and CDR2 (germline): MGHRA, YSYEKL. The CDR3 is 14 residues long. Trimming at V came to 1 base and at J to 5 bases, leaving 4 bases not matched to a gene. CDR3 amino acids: CASSQGAGRETQYF. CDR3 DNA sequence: TGCGCCAGCAGCCAAGGAGCGGGACGGGAGACCCAGTACTTC.

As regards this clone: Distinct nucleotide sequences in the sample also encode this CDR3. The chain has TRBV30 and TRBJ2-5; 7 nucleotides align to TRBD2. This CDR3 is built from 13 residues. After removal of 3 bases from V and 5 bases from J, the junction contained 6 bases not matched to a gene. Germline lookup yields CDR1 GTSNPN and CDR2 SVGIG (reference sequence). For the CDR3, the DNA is TGTGCCTGGAGGGGGGGGGTAGGGGAGACCCAGTACTTC. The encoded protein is CAWRGGVGETQYF.

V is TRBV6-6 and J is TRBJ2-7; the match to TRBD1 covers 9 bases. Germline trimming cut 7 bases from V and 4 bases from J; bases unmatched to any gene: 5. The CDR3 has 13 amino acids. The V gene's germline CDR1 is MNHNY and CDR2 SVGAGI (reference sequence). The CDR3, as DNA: TGTGCCAGCATCCGGACAGGGGAGTACGAGCAGTACTTC. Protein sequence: CASIRTGEYEQYF.

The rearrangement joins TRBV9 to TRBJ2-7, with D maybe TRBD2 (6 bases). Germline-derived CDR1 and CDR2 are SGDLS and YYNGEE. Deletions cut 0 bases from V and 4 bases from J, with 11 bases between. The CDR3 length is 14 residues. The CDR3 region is CASSVGAGTYEQYF. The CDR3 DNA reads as TGTGCCAGCAGCGTAGGAGCAGGGACTTACGAGCAGTACTTC.

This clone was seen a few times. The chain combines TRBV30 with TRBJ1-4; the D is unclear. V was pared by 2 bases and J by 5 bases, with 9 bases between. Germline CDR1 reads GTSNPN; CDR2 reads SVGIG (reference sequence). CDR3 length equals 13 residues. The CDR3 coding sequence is TGTGCCTGGAGTCCCGGATTCAATGAAAAACTGTTTTTT. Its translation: CAWSPGFNEKLFF.

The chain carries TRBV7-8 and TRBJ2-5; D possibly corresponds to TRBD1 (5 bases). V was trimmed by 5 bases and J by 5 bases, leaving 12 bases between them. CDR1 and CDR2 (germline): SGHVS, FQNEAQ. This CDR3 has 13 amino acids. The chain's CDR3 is CASSRRVRETQYF. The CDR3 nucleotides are TGTGCCAGCAGCCGCAGGGTAAGGGAGACCCAGTACTTC.

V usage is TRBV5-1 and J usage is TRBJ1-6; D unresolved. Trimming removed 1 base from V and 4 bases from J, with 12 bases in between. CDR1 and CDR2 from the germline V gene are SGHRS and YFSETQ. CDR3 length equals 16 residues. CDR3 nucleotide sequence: TGCGCCAGCAGCTTGAAGAGCGAATCTTATAATTCACCCCTCCACTTT. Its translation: CASSLKSESYNSPLHF.

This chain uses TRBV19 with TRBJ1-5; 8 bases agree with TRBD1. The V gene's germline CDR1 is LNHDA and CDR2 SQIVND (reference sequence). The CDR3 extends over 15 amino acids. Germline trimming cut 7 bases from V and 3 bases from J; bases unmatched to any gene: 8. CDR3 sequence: CASKSVQGANQPQHF. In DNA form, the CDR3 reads TGTGCCAGTAAATCTGTCCAGGGGGCCAATCAGCCCCAGCATTTT.

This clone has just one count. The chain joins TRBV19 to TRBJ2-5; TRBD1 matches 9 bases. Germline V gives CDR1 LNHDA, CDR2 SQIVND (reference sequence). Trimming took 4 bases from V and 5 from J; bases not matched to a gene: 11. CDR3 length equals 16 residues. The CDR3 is CASSTGDRVLGETQYF. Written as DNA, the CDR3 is TGTGCCAGTAGTACTGGGGACAGGGTCCTCGGGGAGACCCAGTACTTC.

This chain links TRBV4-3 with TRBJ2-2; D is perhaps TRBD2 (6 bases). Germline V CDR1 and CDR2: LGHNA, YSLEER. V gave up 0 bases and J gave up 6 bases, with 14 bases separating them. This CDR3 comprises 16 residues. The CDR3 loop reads CASSQDGGVMAGELFF. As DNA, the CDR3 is TGCGCCAGCAGCCAAGACGGGGGAGTCATGGCCGGGGAGCTGTTTTTT.

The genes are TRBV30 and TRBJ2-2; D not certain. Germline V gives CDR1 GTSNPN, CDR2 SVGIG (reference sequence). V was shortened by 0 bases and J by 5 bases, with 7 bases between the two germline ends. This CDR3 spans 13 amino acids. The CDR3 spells CAWSVRWTGELFF. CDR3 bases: TGTGCCTGGAGTGTAAGGTGGACCGGGGAGCTGTTTTTT.

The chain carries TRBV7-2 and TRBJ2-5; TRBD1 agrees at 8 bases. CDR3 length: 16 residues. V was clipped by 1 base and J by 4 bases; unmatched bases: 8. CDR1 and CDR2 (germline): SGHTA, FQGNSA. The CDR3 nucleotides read TGTGCCAGCAGCTTAGTCGGCAGGGGGCAGGGAGAGACCCAGTACTTC. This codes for CASSLVGRGQGETQYF. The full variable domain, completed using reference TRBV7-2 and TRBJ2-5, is GAGVSQSPSNKVTEKGKDVELRCDPISGHTALYWYRQSLGQGLEFLIYFQGNSAPDKSGLPSDRFSAERTGGSVSTLTIQRTQQEDSAVYLCASSLVGRGQGETQYFGPGTRLLVL.

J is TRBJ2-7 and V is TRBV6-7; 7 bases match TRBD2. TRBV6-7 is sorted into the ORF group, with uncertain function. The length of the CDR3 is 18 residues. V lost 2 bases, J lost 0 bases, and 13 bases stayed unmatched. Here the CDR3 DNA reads TGTGCCAGCAGTTACCGGAAGGTAGCGGGCCGCTACTCCTACGAGCAGTACTTC. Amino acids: CASSYRKVAGRYSYEQYF.

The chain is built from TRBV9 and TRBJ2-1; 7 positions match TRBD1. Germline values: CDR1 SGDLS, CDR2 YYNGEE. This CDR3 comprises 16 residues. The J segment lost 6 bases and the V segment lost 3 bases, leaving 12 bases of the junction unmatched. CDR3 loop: CASSAQRGQIFNEQFF. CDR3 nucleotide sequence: TGTGCCAGCAGCGCCCAGAGGGGACAGATCTTCAATGAGCAGTTCTTC. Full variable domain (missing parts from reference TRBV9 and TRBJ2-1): DSGVTQTPKHLITATGQRVTLRCSPRSGDLSVYWYQQSLDQGLQFLIQYYNGEERAKGNILERFSAQQFPDLHSELNLSSLELGDSALYFCASSAQRGQIFNEQFFGPGTRLTVL.

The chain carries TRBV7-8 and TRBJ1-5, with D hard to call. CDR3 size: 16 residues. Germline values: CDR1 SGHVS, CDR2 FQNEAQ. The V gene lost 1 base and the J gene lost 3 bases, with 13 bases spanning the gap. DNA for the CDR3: TGTGCCAGCAGCTTAGATTTGGGTAGGGACAATCAGCCCCAGCATTTT. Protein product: CASSLDLGRDNQPQHF.

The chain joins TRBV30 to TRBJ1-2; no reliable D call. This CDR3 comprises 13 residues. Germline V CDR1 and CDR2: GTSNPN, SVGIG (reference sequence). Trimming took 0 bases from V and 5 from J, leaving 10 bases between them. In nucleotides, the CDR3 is TGTGCCTGGAGTGTAGACCAGCCTTATGGCTACACCTTC. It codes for CAWSVDQPYGYTF.

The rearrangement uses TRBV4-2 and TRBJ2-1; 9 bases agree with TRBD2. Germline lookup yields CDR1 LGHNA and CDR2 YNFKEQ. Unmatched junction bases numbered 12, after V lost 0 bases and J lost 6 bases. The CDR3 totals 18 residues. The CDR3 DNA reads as TGTGCCAGCAGCCAAGATGCCCGCGGACTAGCGACCACCAATGAGCAGTTCTTC. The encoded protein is CASSQDARGLATTNEQFF.

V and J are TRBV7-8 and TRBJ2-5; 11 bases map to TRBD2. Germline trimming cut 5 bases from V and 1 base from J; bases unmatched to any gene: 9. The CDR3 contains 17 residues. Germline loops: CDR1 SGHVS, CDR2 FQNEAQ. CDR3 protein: CASSARPLAGGQETQYF. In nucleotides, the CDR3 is TGTGCCAGCAGCGCCCGCCCCCTAGCGGGAGGCCAAGAGACCCAGTACTTC. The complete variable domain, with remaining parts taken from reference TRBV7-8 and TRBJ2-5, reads GAGVSQSPRYKVAKRGQDVALRCDPISGHVSLFWYQQALGQGPEFLTYFQNEAQLDKSGLPSDRFFAERPEGSVSTLKIQRTQQEDSAVYLCASSARPLAGGQETQYFGPGTRLLVL.

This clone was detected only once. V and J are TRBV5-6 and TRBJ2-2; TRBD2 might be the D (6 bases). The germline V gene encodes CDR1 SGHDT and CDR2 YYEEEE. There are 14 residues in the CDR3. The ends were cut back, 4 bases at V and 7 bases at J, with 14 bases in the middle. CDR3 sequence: CASSRTDGGGELFF. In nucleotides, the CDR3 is TGTGCCAGCAGCCGTACGGACGGGGGCGGGGAGCTGTTTTTT.

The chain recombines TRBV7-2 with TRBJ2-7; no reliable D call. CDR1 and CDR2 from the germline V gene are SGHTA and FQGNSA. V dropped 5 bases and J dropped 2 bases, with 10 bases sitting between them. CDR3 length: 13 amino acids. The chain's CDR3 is CASSQARTYEQYF. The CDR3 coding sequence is TGTGCCAGCAGCCAGGCGAGAACCTACGAGCAGTACTTC.

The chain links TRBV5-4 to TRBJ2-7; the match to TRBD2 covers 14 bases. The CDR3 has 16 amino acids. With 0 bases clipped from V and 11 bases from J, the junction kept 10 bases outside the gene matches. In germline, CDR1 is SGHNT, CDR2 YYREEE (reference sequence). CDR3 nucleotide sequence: TGTGCCAGCAGCTTGGCCGGTGGGACTAGCGGGAGTAAGGAGTACTTC. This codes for CASSLAGGTSGSKEYF.

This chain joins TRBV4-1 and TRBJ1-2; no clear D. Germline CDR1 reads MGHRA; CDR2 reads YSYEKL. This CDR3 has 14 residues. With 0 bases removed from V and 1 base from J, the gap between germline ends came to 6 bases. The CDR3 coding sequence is TGCGCCAGCAGCCAAGATGGACTTAACTATGGCTACACCTTC. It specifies CASSQDGLNYGYTF.

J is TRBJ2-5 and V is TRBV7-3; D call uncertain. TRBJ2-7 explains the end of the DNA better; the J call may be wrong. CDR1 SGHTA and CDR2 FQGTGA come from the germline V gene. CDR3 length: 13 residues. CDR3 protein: CASSLQPRDEQYF. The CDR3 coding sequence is TGTGCCAGCAGCTTACAACCCCGGGACGAGCAGTACTTC.

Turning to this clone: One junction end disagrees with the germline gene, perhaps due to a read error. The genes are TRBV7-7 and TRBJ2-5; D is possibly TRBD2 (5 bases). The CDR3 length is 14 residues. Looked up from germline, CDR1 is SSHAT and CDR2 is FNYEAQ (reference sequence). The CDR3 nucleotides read TGTGCTAGCAGCTTACCGGGAAGGCAAGAGACCCAGTACTTC. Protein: CASSLPGRQETQYF.

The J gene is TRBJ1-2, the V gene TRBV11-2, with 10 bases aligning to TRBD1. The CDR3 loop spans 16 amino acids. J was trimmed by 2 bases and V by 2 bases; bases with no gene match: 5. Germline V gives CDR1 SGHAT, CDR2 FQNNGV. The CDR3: CASSLLGTGANYGYTF. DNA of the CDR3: TGTGCCAGCAGCTTACTTGGGACAGGGGCAAACTATGGCTACACCTTC.